In this sample, the clone carrying this TCR beta chain turned up once. Antigen: not known. Per the germline V gene, CDR1 is MNHNS and CDR2 is SASEGT. V lost 4 bases, J lost 3 bases, and 10 bases lay in between. The CDR3 length is 14 residues. Template for every sorted-subset replicate PCR totaled about 200 ng DNA, tens of thousands of T cell genomes. Only in-frame clones appear in the TCRdb table, and some are missing; sequencing was by immunoSEQ multiplex PCR. The table lists some 680,000 clones, about 80% of them singletons. This specimen belongs to a study of shared clonotypes between healthy human individuals. Study-wide results and limits: The study generally estimated greater richness for naive than memory subsets.

The genes are TRBV6-1 and TRBJ1-5; possible D gene TRBD1, 5 bases. The specimen was memory CD4+ T cells sorted from blood. The subset here: CD45RA-negative fraction. The TCR sequence derives from a woman aged 25-40 years in good health. The CDR3 reads CASSAGGDNQPQHF. The CDR3 nucleotides are TGTGCCAGCAGTGCGGGGGGGGACAATCAGCCCCAGCATTTT.